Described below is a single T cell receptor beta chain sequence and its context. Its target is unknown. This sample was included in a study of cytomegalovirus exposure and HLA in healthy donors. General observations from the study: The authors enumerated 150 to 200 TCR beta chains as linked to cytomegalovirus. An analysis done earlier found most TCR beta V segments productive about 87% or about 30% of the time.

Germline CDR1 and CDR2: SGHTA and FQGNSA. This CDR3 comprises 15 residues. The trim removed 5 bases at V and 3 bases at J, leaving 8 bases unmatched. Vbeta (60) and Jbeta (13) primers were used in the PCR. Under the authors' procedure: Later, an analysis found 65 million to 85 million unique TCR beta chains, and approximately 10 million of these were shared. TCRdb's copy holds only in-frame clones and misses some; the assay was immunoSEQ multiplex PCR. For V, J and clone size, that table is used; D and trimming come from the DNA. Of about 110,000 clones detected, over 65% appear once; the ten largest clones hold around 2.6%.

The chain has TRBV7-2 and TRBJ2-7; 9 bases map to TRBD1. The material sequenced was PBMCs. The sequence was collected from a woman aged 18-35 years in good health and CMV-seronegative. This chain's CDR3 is CASSPRGQGFYEQYF. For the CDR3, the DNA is TGTGCCAGCAGCCCACGGGGACAGGGTTTCTACGAGCAGTACTTC.